A selection of T cell receptor beta chains follows, all from one sample in a study of cytomegalovirus exposure and HLA in healthy donors. TCRdb keeps only in-frame clones here, not all; method: immunoSEQ multiplex PCR. The repertoire has some 200,000 clones, around 62% of them found once; the top ten carry 2.5% to 3%. The specimen sequenced was PBMCs. The receptors were gathered from a man in his forties or fifties in good health and CMV-seronegative. The CDR3 runs from the conserved cysteine through the conserved F or W. The D gene is left open where the match is weak. Size is stated for part of the rows, as once, few or many counts, or as a class when the clone is expanded.

>TRBV9|TRBJ2-3|14|few|.
CASSAETGTDTQYF
TGTGCCAGCAGCGCGGAGACAGGCACAGATACGCAGTATTTT
>TRBV19|TRBJ1-5|14|.|TRBD1
CASSRGLGNQPQHF
TGTGCCAGTAGCAGGGGGCTGGGCAATCAGCCCCAGCATTTT
>TRBV4-2|TRBJ1-1|16|.|.
CASSQGQGALDTEAFF
TGTGCCAGCAGCCAAGGTCAAGGGGCTCTGGACACTGAAGCTTTCTTT
>TRBV9|TRBJ1-2|13|.|.
CASSGAPNYGYTF
TGTGCCAGCAGTGGGGCCCCCAACTATGGCTACACCTTC
>TRBV7-8|TRBJ1-1|17|once|TRBD1
CASSEDRGQRGNTEAFF
TGTGCCAGCAGCGAGGACAGGGGGCAACGTGGGAACACTGAAGCTTTCTTT
>TRBV5-1|TRBJ2-3|15|.|TRBD1
CASSLGTGDTDTQYF
TGCGCCAGCAGCTTGGGGACAGGGGACACAGATACGCAGTATTTT
>TRBV7-9|TRBJ2-5|15|.|.
CSSSFLSQSQETQYF
TGTTCCAGCAGCTTTTTATCACAGTCCCAAGAGACCCAGTACTTC
>TRBV5-1|TRBJ1-6|13|.|.
CASSPRGNWALHF
TGCGCCAGCAGCCCGCGCGGGAACTGGGCCCTCCACTTT
>TRBV29-1|TRBJ2-3|14|.|TRBD1
CSANAQGAEDTQYF
TGCAGCGCTAACGCACAGGGGGCCGAAGATACGCAGTATTTT
>TRBV19|TRBJ1-6|15|few|TRBD1
CASSMAEGASSPLHF
TGTGCCAGTAGTATGGCGGAGGGGGCAAGTTCACCCCTCCACTTT
>TRBV7-6|TRBJ2-2|14|.|.
CASSTQGGTGELFF
TGTGCCAGCAGTACACAGGGCGGAACCGGGGAGCTGTTTTTT
>TRBV19|TRBJ2-3|15|.|TRBD2
CASSIPGLSTDTQYF
TGTGCCAGTAGTATACCGGGACTATCCACAGATACGCAGTATTTT
>TRBV10-3|TRBJ1-1|12|.|.
CAISTDSSAAFF
TGTGCCATCAGTACGGACTCCTCGGCAGCTTTCTTT
>TRBV7-7|TRBJ1-5|13|few|.
CASSPSPNQPQHF
TGTGCTAGCAGCCCAAGCCCCAATCAGCCCCAGCATTTT
>TRBV10-1|TRBJ1-1|14|.|.
CASRQGAMNTEAFF
TGCGCCAGCAGGCAAGGGGCCATGAACACTGAAGCTTTCTTT
>TRBV7-9|TRBJ2-1|13|.|.
CASSWGRVGEQFF
TGTGCCAGCAGCTGGGGCAGGGTTGGTGAGCAGTTCTTC
>TRBV27|TRBJ2-1|19|.|TRBD2
CASSPRLAGGASSYNEQFF
TGTGCCAGCAGTCCTCGACTAGCGGGAGGGGCCAGCTCCTACAATGAGCAGTTCTTC
>TRBV14|TRBJ1-1|14|.|.
CASSPWEQVGFAFF
TGTGCCAGCAGCCCATGGGAACAGGTGGGATTCGCTTTCTTT
>TRBV9|TRBJ1-3|15|.|.
CASSVTGGAGNTIYF
TGTGCCAGCAGCGTCACAGGAGGGGCTGGAAACACCATATATTTT
>TRBV30|TRBJ2-4|15|.|TRBD2
CAWSVRGRSKNIQYF
TGTGCCTGGAGTGTACGCGGGAGAAGCAAAAACATTCAGTACTTC
>TRBV30|TRBJ2-5|15|few|.
CAWSVRRGAAETQYF
TGTGCCTGGAGTGTACGACGGGGGGCGGCAGAGACCCAGTACTTC
>TRBV5-1|TRBJ1-4|14|.|.
CASSSQAPHEKLFF
TGCGCCAGCAGCTCGCAGGCTCCCCATGAAAAACTGTTTTTT
>TRBV28|TRBJ1-3|15|.|.
CASSVRGVFGNTIYF
TGTGCCAGCAGTGTGCGGGGGGTCTTTGGAAACACCATATATTTT
>TRBV6-5|TRBJ1-2|15|.|TRBD1
CASRSDRGLSYGYTF
TGTGCCAGCCGGTCAGACAGGGGGCTGAGCTATGGCTACACCTTC
>TRBV30|TRBJ2-7|12|.|.
CAWFSPPYEQYF
TGTGCCTGGTTCTCCCCCCCCTACGAGCAGTACTTC
>TRBV6-6|TRBJ1-1|14|.|.
CASSFRGGGTEAFF
TGTGCCAGCAGTTTCAGGGGCGGGGGCACTGAAGCTTTCTTT
>TRBV6-6|TRBJ2-7|12|few|.
CASRPQGDEQYF
TGTGCCAGCAGACCACAGGGCGACGAGCAGTACTTC
>TRBV27|TRBJ1-1|15|.|TRBD1
CASSGRDRGYAEAFF
TGTGCCAGCAGTGGGCGGGACAGGGGATACGCTGAAGCTTTCTTT
>TRBV7-9|TRBJ2-1|15|.|.
CASSLVLPNYNEQFF
TGTGCCAGCAGCTTAGTACTACCCAACTACAATGAGCAGTTCTTC
>TRBV18|TRBJ2-7|13|few|.
CASSPGLNYEQYF
TGTGCCAGCTCACCTGGACTAAACTACGAGCAGTACTTC
>TRBV5-1|TRBJ1-4|16|few|TRBD1
CASSSTGTGVEEKLFF
TGCGCCAGCAGCTCCACCGGGACAGGGGTGGAGGAAAAACTGTTTTTT
>TRBV4-1|TRBJ2-7|15|.|.
CASSPGGGRGDEQYF
TGCGCCAGCAGCCCTGGGGGGGGCCGGGGAGACGAGCAGTACTTC
>TRBV5-4|TRBJ2-7|14|once|.
CASSLSPGDHEQYF
TGTGCCAGCAGCTTGTCGCCGGGTGATCACGAGCAGTACTTC
>TRBV12-5|TRBJ1-1|13|.|.
CASGLGARTEAFF
TGTGCTAGTGGTTTGGGGGCCCGCACTGAAGCTTTCTTT
>TRBV7-9|TRBJ2-7|14|.|.
CSSSFTAGGWEQYF
TGTTCCAGCAGCTTCACGGCGGGTGGGTGGGAGCAGTACTTC
>TRBV29-1|TRBJ2-2|14|.|.
CSVSRERDTGELFF
TGCAGCGTCTCAAGGGAGCGGGACACCGGGGAGCTGTTTTTT
>TRBV5-4|TRBJ2-1|15|.|TRBD2
CASSLLTGGYNEQFF
TGTGCCAGCAGCCTCCTAACGGGAGGCTACAATGAGCAGTTCTTC
>TRBV18|TRBJ2-2|15|.|.
CASSPHPANTGELFF
TGTGCCAGCTCACCACACCCAGCGAACACCGGGGAGCTGTTTTTT
>TRBV7-2|TRBJ1-2|13|.|TRBD1
CASSWGQLYGYTF
TGTGCCAGCAGCTGGGGACAGCTCTATGGCTACACCTTC
>TRBV15|TRBJ2-5|13|.|.
CATKQLGKETQYF
TGTGCCACCAAGCAACTAGGGAAGGAGACCCAGTACTTC